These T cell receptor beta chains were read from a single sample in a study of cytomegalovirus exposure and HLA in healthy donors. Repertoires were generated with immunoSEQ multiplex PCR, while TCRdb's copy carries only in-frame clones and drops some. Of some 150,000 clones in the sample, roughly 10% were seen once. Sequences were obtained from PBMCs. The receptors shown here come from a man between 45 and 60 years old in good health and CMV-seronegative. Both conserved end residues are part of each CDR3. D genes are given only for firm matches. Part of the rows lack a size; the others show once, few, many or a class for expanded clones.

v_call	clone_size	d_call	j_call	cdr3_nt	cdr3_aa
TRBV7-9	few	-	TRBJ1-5	TGTGCCAGCAGCTCCCAGGAAAGTCGGAATCAGCCCCAGCATTTT	CASSSQESRNQPQHF
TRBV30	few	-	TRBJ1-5	TGTGCCTGGGGAGCTACCAATCAGCCCCAGCATTTT	CAWGATNQPQHF
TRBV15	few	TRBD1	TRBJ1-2	TGTGCCACCAGCAGGGACAGGTTAGGCTACACCTTC	CATSRDRLGYTF
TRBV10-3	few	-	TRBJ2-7	TGTGCCATCGGCCGGGACTCCCTTGAGGACGAGCAGTACTTC	CAIGRDSLEDEQYF
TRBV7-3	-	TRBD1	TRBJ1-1	TGTGCCAGCAGCTTAAGCGGGGGGGTCCAGGGGGCTGAAGCTTTCTTT	CASSLSGGVQGAEAFF
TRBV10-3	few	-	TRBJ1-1	TGTGCCATCGGGGATTCCAAGGTGGGAGGGGTGAACACTGAAGCTTTCTTT	CAIGDSKVGGVNTEAFF
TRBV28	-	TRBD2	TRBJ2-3	TGTGCCAGCAGTCCCAGACTAGCGGGAGGGACAGATACGCAGTATTTT	CASSPRLAGGTDTQYF
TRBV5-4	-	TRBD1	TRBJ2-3	TGTGCCAGCAGCTTGGAGACAGGGGGTGACTTCTTCGCTAGCACAGATACGCAGTATTTT	CASSLETGGDFFASTDTQYF
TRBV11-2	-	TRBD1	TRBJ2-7	TGTGCCAGCAGCTTCTTACAAGGGGGCGGTTCGTCCTACGAGCAGTACTTC	CASSFLQGGGSSYEQYF
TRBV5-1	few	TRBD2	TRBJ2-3	TGCGCCAGCAGCTGGGCGGGAGTAGCTACAGATACGCAGTATTTT	CASSWAGVATDTQYF
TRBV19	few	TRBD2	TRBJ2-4	TGTGCCAGTAGTATCGGGGGAGGGAACATTCAGTACTTC	CASSIGGGNIQYF
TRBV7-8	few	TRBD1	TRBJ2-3	TGTGCCAGCAGCTTAGCGACAGGGGCAGATACGCAGTATTTT	CASSLATGADTQYF
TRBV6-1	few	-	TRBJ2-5	TGTGCCAGCAGTAGGGTAGGGCAGGGCCAGGAGACCCAGTACTTC	CASSRVGQGQETQYF
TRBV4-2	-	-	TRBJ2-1	TGTGCCAGCAGCCCTGGGGCGGCGCAAGCCCGTGAGCAGTTCTTC	CASSPGAAQAREQFF
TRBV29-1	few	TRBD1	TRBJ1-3	TGCAGCGTTGAGTTACAGGGGTTCCCTGGAAACACCATATATTTT	CSVELQGFPGNTIYF
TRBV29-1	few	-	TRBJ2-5	TGCAGCGTTGCTAAAGAGACCCAGTACTTC	CSVAKETQYF
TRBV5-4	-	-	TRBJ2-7	TGTGCCAGCAGCCGAAGGACAGCGTCGGACGAGCAGTACTTC	CASSRRTASDEQYF
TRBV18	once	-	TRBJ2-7	TGTGCCAGCTCACCAATCCGGGAAATAGGGGGCGAGCAGTACTTC	CASSPIREIGGEQYF
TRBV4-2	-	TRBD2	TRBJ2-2	TGTGCCAGCAGCCAAGATTGGCTAGCGGGAGGGTGGAACACCGGGGAGCTGTTTTTT	CASSQDWLAGGWNTGELFF
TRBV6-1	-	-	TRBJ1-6	TGTGCCAGCACCTCCGATTCACCCCTCCACTTT	CASTSDSPLHF
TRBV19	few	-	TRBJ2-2	TGTGCCAGTAGTAGAAGAGCGAACACCGGGGAGCTGTTTTTT	CASSRRANTGELFF
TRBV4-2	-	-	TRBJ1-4	TGTGCCAGCAGGACATTAGCTCAGGGCCAAGGGAATGAAAAACTGTTTTTT	CASRTLAQGQGNEKLFF
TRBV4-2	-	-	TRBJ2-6	TGTGCCAGCAGCCACCGAGGCAGAAACTCTGGGGCCAACGTCCTGACTTTC	CASSHRGRNSGANVLTF
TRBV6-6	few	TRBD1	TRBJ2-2	TGTGCCAGCAGCCAGACAGGGGACACCGGGGAGCTGTTTTTT	CASSQTGDTGELFF
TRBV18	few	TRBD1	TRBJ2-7	TGTGCCAGCTCACCAAGGACAGGGGTCTCCTACGAGCAGTACTTC	CASSPRTGVSYEQYF
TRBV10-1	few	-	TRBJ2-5	TGCGCCAGCAGTCCGACAGGTCTCCCTAAGACCCAGTACTTC	CASSPTGLPKTQYF
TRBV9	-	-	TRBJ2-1	TGTACCAGCAGCCCGACAGAGGCCTCCTACAATGAGCAGTTCTTC	CTSSPTEASYNEQFF
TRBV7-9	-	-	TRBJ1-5	TGTGCCAGCAGCCCTGGAGTGGGCGGGGATCAGCCCCAGCATTTT	CASSPGVGGDQPQHF
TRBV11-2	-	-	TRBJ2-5	TGTGCCAGCAGCTTAGGCAGGGGTTTGGCGGCCCAGTACTTC	CASSLGRGLAAQYF
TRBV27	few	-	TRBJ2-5	TGTGCCAGCAGTTCACCTAGTGACAGAAAAGAGACCCAGTACTTC	CASSSPSDRKETQYF
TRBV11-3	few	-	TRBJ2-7	TGTGCCAGCAGCTTAAGGGTAGGGGAGGCCTACGAGCAGTACTTC	CASSLRVGEAYEQYF
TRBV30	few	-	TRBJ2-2	TGTGCCTGGAGGCTGCTAGGGCGGGCCAACACCGGGGAGCTGTTTTTT	CAWRLLGRANTGELFF
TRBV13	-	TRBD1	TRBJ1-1	TGTGCCAGCAGCTTAGGTTTGACAGGGCGCACTGAAGCTTTCTTT	CASSLGLTGRTEAFF
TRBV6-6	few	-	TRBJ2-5	TGTGCCAGCACGCCACCCGGAGGGCGAGGGGAGACCCAGTACTTC	CASTPPGGRGETQYF
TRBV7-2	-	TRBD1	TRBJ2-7	TGTGCCAGCAGCGCAATGGGACAGGCCCACTACGAGCAGTACTTC	CASSAMGQAHYEQYF
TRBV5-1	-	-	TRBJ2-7	TGCGCCAGCAGCTCTCAGGGGCCTAAGTACGAGCAGTACTTC	CASSSQGPKYEQYF
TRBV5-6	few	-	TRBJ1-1	TGTGCCAGCAGCATCCTCGAGACGGGCACTGAAGCTTTCTTT	CASSILETGTEAFF
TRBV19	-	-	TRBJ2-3	TGTGCCAGTAACGGCGGGGTGAGCACAGATACGCAGTATTTT	CASNGGVSTDTQYF
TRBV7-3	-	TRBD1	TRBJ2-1	TGTGCCAGCAGCCGACAGGGTAACAATGAGCAGTTCTTC	CASSRQGNNEQFF
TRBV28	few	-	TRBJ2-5	TGTGCCAGCAGCGAACACCGGGGGTACCAAGAGACCCAGTACTTC	CASSEHRGYQETQYF
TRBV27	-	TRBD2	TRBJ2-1	TGTGCCAGCAGTCGACTAGCGGGACTAAACAATGAGCAGTTCTTC	CASSRLAGLNNEQFF
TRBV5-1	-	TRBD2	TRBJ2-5	TGCGCCAGCAGCATAGGACTAGCGCCCCAAGAGACCCAGTACTTC	CASSIGLAPQETQYF
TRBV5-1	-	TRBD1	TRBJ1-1	TGCGCCAGCAGCTGGGTTACAGGGGAAAACACTGAAGCTTTCTTT	CASSWVTGENTEAFF
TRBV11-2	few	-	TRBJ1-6	TGTGCCAGCAGCTTAGTACAGAATTCACCCCTCCACTTT	CASSLVQNSPLHF
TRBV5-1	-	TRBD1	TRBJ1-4	TGCGCCAGCAGCCTCAACGCCGGGGGACAGAGAGTCAATGAAAAACTGTTTTTT	CASSLNAGGQRVNEKLFF
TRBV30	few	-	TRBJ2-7	TGTGCCTGGAGTGTAGGGGACGAGCAGTACTTC	CAWSVGDEQYF